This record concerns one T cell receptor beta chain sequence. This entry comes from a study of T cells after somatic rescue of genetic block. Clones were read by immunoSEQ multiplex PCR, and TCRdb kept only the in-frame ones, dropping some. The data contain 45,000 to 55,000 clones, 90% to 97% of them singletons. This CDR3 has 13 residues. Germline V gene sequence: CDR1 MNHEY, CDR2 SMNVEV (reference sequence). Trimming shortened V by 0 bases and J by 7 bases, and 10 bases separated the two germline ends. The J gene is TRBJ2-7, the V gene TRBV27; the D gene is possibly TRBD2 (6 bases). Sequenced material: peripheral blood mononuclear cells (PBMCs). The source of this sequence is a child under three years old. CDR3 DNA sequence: TGTGCCAGCAGTTTATCGGAGGGGTGGGAGCAGTACTTC. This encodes CASSLSEGWEQYF.